This T cell receptor beta chain is drawn from a study of shared clonotypes between healthy human individuals (dated by TCRdb to 2019 to 2021). Study-level background: The cohort comprised two women and three men aged 18 to 49 years. Blood TCR repertoires of five healthy adults were deeply sequenced to estimate repertoire size and the extent of clonotype sharing between individuals. For each donor, three plates each were used for CD4 naive and CD4 memory, two plates were used for CD8 naive, and one plate was used for CD8 memory. Between about 0.8 and 9.5 billion PBMCs per donor were obtained by leukapheresis. To increase sequencing depth and limit assay-specific biases, TCR repertoire library preparation and sequencing were carried out by different laboratories using diverse techniques.

The germline V gene (reference sequence) provides CDR1 MNHEY and CDR2 SMNVEV. V was cut back by 5 bases and J by 1 base, leaving a gap of 14 bases between them. The CDR3 goes from the cysteine to the phenylalanine over 15 residues. Left in the record is the CDR3 DNA by itself, 45 bases read in frame from the first base. Results and caveats for the whole study, not just this receptor: Based on pairwise subsampling, the degree of clonotype sharing among donors was expected to be affected by sequencing depth. Estimated clonotype richness was generally larger for naive than for memory subsets. Sampling was restricted to blood, and TCR repertoires in tissues likely differ from the TCR repertoires found in blood. The genetic and exposure-history diversity represented was limited by the small number of donors. Compared with non-shared clonotypes, clonotypes shared by all four sorted-subset donors had higher generation probabilities. Sharing across a few donors was observed for about 5% of naive CD4, 3% to 3.5% of naive CD8, roughly 2.3% of memory CD4, and roughly 0.4% of memory CD8 clonotypes. Rarefaction of sorted-subset datasets indicated incomplete sequencing despite the large sequencing depth.

CD8 naive samples were obtained by positive selection for CCR7 among CD45RO-negative cells, yielding a CD45RA+CCR7+ population from which TemRA cells were excluded. Healthy HIV-negative adults with no recently reported acute infections or vaccinations were included as donors. All donors were Caucasian adults living in Nashville, Tennessee, USA. Blood was collected by leukapheresis, and PBMCs were isolated by Ficoll-Histopaque density gradient centrifugation and then cryopreserved in liquid nitrogen vapor phase. Analytical flow cytometry was used to check the purity and quantity of every magnetically sorted T cell population. Genomic DNA was isolated from each sorted fraction and quantified by UV absorbance on a Nanodrop 2000c. Using the deep immunoSEQ assay, multiplex PCR amplified TCR CDR3 regions from genomic DNA. For each cell subset, the extracted genomic DNA was distributed evenly across all wells of several immunoSEQ 96-well plates, and each plate served as one replicate. For sorted subsets, 200 ng of genomic DNA, equivalent to about 30,000 T cell genomes, went into each replicate PCR. The purified libraries were quantified using a Qubit 3.0 fluorometer, sized with a Bioanalyzer 2100, and then quantified again using the KAPA Library Quantification kit. Every immunoSEQ 96-well plate was sequenced on a dedicated single-read 150-cycle Illumina NextSeq 550 flow cell. As for the authors' bioinformatics: Because only junctional sequences without quality scores were contained in the immunoSEQ output, filtering matching that applied to full-length reads could not be performed. To assign V/J genes and CDR3, sequences were annotated against IMGT germline references using PyIR, a Python wrapper for IgBLAST v1.9. Any read was removed if the V/J assignment was weak (E-value above 1e-6), the CDR3 was missing, or the read contained stop codons, out-of-frame junctions, or ambiguous translated residues. V3J clonotypes were defined by identical inferred V gene, J gene, and CDR3 amino acid sequence. Percentage overlap between repertoires was calculated by dividing the number of shared unique clonotypes by the size of the smaller repertoire. RTK rarefaction, the Chao1 estimator, and Recon v2.1 estimates of unobserved clonotypes were used to assess repertoire richness. OLGA was used to compute generation probabilities for all TCRbeta clonotypes that the gDNA method yielded from four donors. In TCRdb, the immuneACCESS table is reduced to in-frame sequences with V and J assigned. These tables do not hold every clone; where another copy was compared, an unresolved V gene accounts for under half, and the others remain unexplained. The D gene and trimming were derived from the DNA, and the V and J assignments and clone size from that table. Recorded for this sample are about 820,000 clones; about 91% of them occurred a single time. The biggest ten clones account for about 25% of the sample.

A word on this clone: Its antigen remains undetermined. One base away there is no much larger clone; base qualities are not given.

The chain is assembled from TRBV27 and TRBJ2-5; there is no confident call for the D gene. Sequences were obtained from naive CD8+ T cells sorted from blood. This sample's cell subset or site label indicates: CD45RA+CCR7+. This TCR came from a man in his thirties or forties in good health. The CDR3 here reads CASSPDARSQETQYF. The DNA sequence is TGTGCCAGCAGTCCCGATGCCCGGAGCCAAGAGACCCAGTACTTC.